These 20 T cell receptor beta chains share one sample of origin, sequenced in a study of T cell responses to AZD1222 COVID-19 vaccine. This table comes from immunoSEQ multiplex PCR, and its TCRdb copy is limited to in-frame clones, with some not included. This sample has tens of thousands of clones, with over 75% found just once. The sample consisted of peripheral blood, taken 28 days after the second AZD1222 dose. The receptors stem from an adult who received the AZD1222 COVID-19 vaccine.

V gene TRBV12-3 or TRBV12-4 combines with J gene TRBJ1-1; D unresolved. V lost 6 bases and J lost 4, with 6 bases in between. CDR3 size: 11 residues. In nucleotides, the CDR3 is TGTGCCAGCAGGGACGGCACTGAAGCTTTCTTT. As protein: CASRDGTEAFF.

DNA of the CDR3: TGTGCCAGCAGCTCGACTCTCACTGAAGCTTTCTTT. It codes for CASSSTLTEAFF. The rearrangement joins TRBV7-9 to TRBJ1-1; D is unclear. The CDR3 totals 12 residues. Germline CDR1 reads SEHNR; CDR2 reads FQNEAQ (reference sequence). V dropped 4 bases and J dropped 4 bases, with 7 bases sitting between them.

The J gene is TRBJ2-7, the V gene TRBV9, with 7 positions matching TRBD2. This CDR3 has 15 residues. In germline, CDR1 is SGDLS, CDR2 YYNGEE. The J segment lost 5 bases and the V segment lost 4 bases, leaving 12 bases of the junction unmatched. CDR3 in amino acids: CASSPRSGLVDEQYF. The DNA of the CDR3 is TGTGCCAGCAGCCCCCGCTCCGGACTAGTCGACGAGCAGTACTTC.

The chain recombines TRBV30 with TRBJ1-4; possible D gene TRBD1, 5 bases. The V and J ends lost 3 bases and 8 bases respectively, with 16 bases between them. The length of the CDR3 is 14 residues. The V gene's germline CDR1 is GTSNPN and CDR2 SVGIG (reference sequence). The CDR3 here is CAWRGTGAGEKLFF. The CDR3 DNA sequence: TGTGCCTGGAGGGGGACCGGGGCGGGGGAAAAACTGTTTTTT.

J is TRBJ1-5 and V is TRBV12-3 or TRBV12-4; D not certain. The CDR3 sequence is 13 residues long. V was cut by 3 bases and J by 1 base, with 4 bases left in between. CDR3 region: CASSFESNQPQHF. The CDR3 DNA reads TGTGCCAGCAGTTTTGAGAGCAATCAGCCCCAGCATTTT.

This sequence joins TRBV3-1 (or the pseudogene TRBV3-2) and TRBJ2-1; 11 bases map to TRBD2. CDR3 size: 17 residues. V lost 1 base to trimming and J lost 6 bases; unmatched junction nucleotides: 8. CDR1 is LGHDT and CDR2 is YNNKEL in the germline V gene (reference sequence). CDR3 sequence: CASSQGLSLAGGNEQFF. DNA of the CDR3: TGTGCCAGCAGCCAAGGTCTCTCCCTAGCGGGGGGCAATGAGCAGTTCTTC.

V and J are TRBV7-2 and TRBJ1-5; D ambiguous. V dropped 7 bases and J dropped 4 bases, with 11 bases sitting between them. CDR3 length equals 13 residues. From germline, CDR1 is SGHTA and CDR2 FQGNSA. DNA for the CDR3: TGTGCCAGCACCCCTAGGTATAATCAGCCCCAGCATTTT. It is translated as CASTPRYNQPQHF.

V is TRBV19 and J is TRBJ1-6; D call uncertain. Germline V gene lookup returns CDR1 LNHDA and CDR2 SQIVND (reference sequence). Trimming took 3 bases from V and 2 from J, leaving 8 bases between them. The CDR3 totals 15 residues. CDR3 nucleotide sequence: TGTGCCAGTAGTATTAAGGGAACCTATAATTCACCCCTCCACTTT. Translating gives CASSIKGTYNSPLHF.

The rearrangement links TRBV1 to TRBJ1-3; TRBD1, the D gene given by the table, was not confirmed from the DNA. TRBV1 is recorded as a pseudogene. This CDR3 has 17 residues. The CDR3 nucleotides are TGCACCAGCAGCCAAGATGGACAGAGGAGATCTGGAAACACCATATATTTT. It encodes CTSSQDGQRRSGNTIYF.

V gene TRBV10-3 combines with J gene TRBJ2-2; 9 bases align to TRBD2. There are 16 residues in the CDR3. Germline assignment: CDR1 ENHRY and CDR2 SYGVKD. The V gene end was trimmed by 5 bases and the J gene end by 3 bases; junction bases not matched to a gene: 7. The CDR3 DNA reads as TGTGCCATCAGTCCCCCGGCGGGGGGGCACACCGGGGAGCTGTTTTTT. It translates to CAISPPAGGHTGELFF.

The chain recombines TRBV6-6 with TRBJ2-5; TRBD1 aligns across 8 bases. The CDR3 covers 15 residues. CDR1 and CDR2 from the germline V gene are MNHNY and SVGAGI (reference sequence). J was trimmed by 7 bases and V by 6 bases; bases with no gene match: 13. The CDR3 coding sequence is TGTGCCAGCAGAAGGGGGACAGGCCGCTTGGCGACCCAGTACTTC. As protein: CASRRGTGRLATQYF.

The V and J genes are TRBV12-1 and TRBJ2-1; the table's D call of TRBD1 was not tested on the DNA. TRBV12-1 is shown as a pseudogene. This CDR3 has 15 residues. The CDR3 reads CASSFLGRPYNEQFF. DNA of the CDR3: TGTGCCAGCAGCTTTTTGGGCCGACCTTACAATGAGCAGTTCTTC.

The chain carries TRBV30 and TRBJ2-2; D is possibly TRBD1 or TRBD2 (5 bases each). This CDR3 is built from 14 residues. CDR1 and CDR2 (germline): GTSNPN, SVGIG (reference sequence). The V end was cut by 4 bases, the J end by 4 bases, with 13 bases between. CDR3 residues: CAWTHGAGTGELFF. The DNA of the CDR3 is TGTGCCTGGACCCACGGGGCGGGCACCGGGGAGCTGTTTTTT.

A few counts support this clone. The identical CDR3 is also encoded by other nucleotide sequences in the sample. The chain is built from TRBV29-1 and TRBJ1-2; D perhaps matches TRBD1 (5 bases). V was shortened by 5 bases and J by 2 bases, with 9 bases between the two germline ends. The CDR3 is 12 amino acids. From germline, CDR1 is SQVTM and CDR2 ANQGSEA. The CDR3 sequence: CSVSGGNYGYTF. The CDR3 nucleotides are TGCAGCGTTTCCGGGGGGAACTATGGCTACACCTTC.

The J gene is TRBJ2-5, the V gene TRBV11-2; D is unresolved. The length of the CDR3 is 15 residues. Germline V gives CDR1 SGHAT, CDR2 FQNNGV. Trimming pared 5 bases from V and 3 bases from J, leaving 16 bases between. CDR3: CASSESQLGKETQYF. CDR3 nucleotides: TGTGCCAGCAGCGAAAGCCAGCTAGGGAAAGAGACCCAGTACTTC.

This clone appeared a single time. The rearrangement uses TRBV6-1 and TRBJ1-2; D gene ambiguous. V was cut by 2 bases and J by 2 bases, with 6 bases left in between. The CDR3 is 13 amino acids. Germline V gene data show CDR1 as MNHNS and CDR2 as SASEGT. CDR3 DNA: TGTGCCAGCAGTGAAAGCAGCAACTATGGCTACACCTTC. This translates into CASSESSNYGYTF.

This rearrangement joins TRBV3-1 (or the pseudogene TRBV3-2) to TRBJ1-1; D remains unclear. The germline gives CDR1 LGHDT, CDR2 YNNKEL (reference sequence). The V and J ends lost 4 bases and 3 bases respectively, with 9 bases between them. The length of the CDR3 is 13 residues. The CDR3 bases are TGTGCCAGCAGCCCGAGGAGGGACACTGAAGCTTTCTTT. Its protein product is CASSPRRDTEAFF.

This clone was detected only a few times. The genes are TRBV27 and TRBJ2-2; 7 bases line up with TRBD2. CDR1 is MNHEY and CDR2 is SMNVEV in the germline V gene (reference sequence). With 6 bases clipped from V and 4 bases from J, the junction kept 11 bases outside the gene matches. The CDR3 runs to 16 residues. The CDR3: CASSLGTTAITGELFF. Written as DNA, the CDR3 is TGTGCCAGCAGCCTGGGGACTACAGCCATCACCGGGGAGCTGTTTTTT.

This clone showed up just a few times. The chain carries TRBV2 and TRBJ2-1; D is undetermined. The CDR3 runs 16 residues. Trimming shortened V by 2 bases and J by 5 bases, and 16 bases separated the two germline ends. Germline CDR1 is SNHLY and CDR2 is FYNNEI. The CDR3 reads CASSEIGDPPHNEQFF. The CDR3 nucleotides are TGTGCCAGCAGTGAAATAGGAGACCCGCCTCACAATGAGCAGTTCTTC.

This clone appeared once. This chain links TRBV6-6 with TRBJ1-1; the D is unclear. V lost 0 bases and J lost 4, with 15 bases in between. Germline CDR1 MNHNY, CDR2 SVGAGI (reference sequence). The CDR3 is 16 residues long. CDR3 DNA sequence: TGTGCCAGCAGTTACTCGAGATCGATCGAGGGCACTGAAGCTTTCTTT. Protein sequence: CASSYSRSIEGTEAFF.